This TCR beta chain was recorded in a study of T cells in Graves' hyperthyroidism and ophthalmopathy. Study-wide results and limits: From stable hyperthyroidism, ophthalmopathy was separated by a 13 V-J model.

The CDR3 totals 14 residues. Germline V gives CDR1 SGHKS, CDR2 YYEKEE (reference sequence). Regions amplified from RNA transcripts were the TCR beta CDR3 regions. The HTBI primer set drove a first-round RT-PCR of the TCR CDR3. MiXCR, applied by TCRdb to the multiplex PCR reads, yields one record per CDR3 protein. The sample carries roughly 200,000 distinct CDR3 sequences, approximately 20% recorded once. Details on this clonotype: The antigen remains unidentified. Possible read error: a much larger clone is one base away.

This receptor was obtained from a middle-aged man with Graves' hyperthyroidism. The rearrangement joins TRBV5-5 to TRBJ1-1; TRBD1 might be the D (5 bases). The source material was blood. CDR3 amino acids: CVSSLLREATEAFF. CDR3 nucleotides: TGTGTCAGCAGCTTGCTCAGGGAGGCCACTGAAGCTTTCTTT.